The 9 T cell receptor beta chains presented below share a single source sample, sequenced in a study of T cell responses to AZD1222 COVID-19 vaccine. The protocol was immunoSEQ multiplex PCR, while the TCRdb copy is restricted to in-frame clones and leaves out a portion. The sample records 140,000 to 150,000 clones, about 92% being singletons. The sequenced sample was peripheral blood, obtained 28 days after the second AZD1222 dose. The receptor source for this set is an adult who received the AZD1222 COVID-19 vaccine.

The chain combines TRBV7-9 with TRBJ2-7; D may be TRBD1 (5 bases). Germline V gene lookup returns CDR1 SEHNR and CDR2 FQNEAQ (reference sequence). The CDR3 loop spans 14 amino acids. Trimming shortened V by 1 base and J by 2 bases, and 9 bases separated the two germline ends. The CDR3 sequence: CASSLVQAAYEQYF. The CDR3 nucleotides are TGTGCCAGCAGCTTAGTACAGGCGGCCTACGAGCAGTACTTC. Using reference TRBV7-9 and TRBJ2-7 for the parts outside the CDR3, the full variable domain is DTGVSQNPRHKITKRGQNVTFRCDPISEHNRLYWYRQTLGQGPEFLTYFQNEAQLEKSRLLSDRFSAERPKGSFSTLEIQRTEQGDSAMYLCASSLVQAAYEQYFGPGTRLTVT.

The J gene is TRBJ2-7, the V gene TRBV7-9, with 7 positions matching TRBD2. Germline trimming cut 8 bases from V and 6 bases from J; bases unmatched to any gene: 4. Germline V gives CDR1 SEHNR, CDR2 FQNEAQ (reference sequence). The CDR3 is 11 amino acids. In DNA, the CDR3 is TGTGCCAGCGAGGGAGGGATCGAGCAGTACTTC. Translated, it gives CASEGGIEQYF. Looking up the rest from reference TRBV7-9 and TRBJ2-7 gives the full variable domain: DTGVSQNPRHKITKRGQNVTFRCDPISEHNRLYWYRQTLGQGPEFLTYFQNEAQLEKSRLLSDRFSAERPKGSFSTLEIQRTEQGDSAMYLCASEGGIEQYFGPGTRLTVT.

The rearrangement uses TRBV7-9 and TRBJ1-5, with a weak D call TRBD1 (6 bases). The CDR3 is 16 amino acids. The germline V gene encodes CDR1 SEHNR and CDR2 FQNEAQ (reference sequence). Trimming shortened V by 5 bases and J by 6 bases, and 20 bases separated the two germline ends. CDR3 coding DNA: TGTGCCAGCAGCCCGGCCGGGAACAGGGCGAGTCAGCCCCAGCATTTT. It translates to CASSPAGNRASQPQHF.

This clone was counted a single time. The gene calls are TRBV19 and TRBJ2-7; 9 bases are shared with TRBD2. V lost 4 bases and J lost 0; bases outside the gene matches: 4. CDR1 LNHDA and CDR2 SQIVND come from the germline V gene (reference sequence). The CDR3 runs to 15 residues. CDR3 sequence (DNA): TGTGCCAGTAGTAGGACTAGCGTGAGCTCCTACGAGCAGTACTTC. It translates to CASSRTSVSSYEQYF.

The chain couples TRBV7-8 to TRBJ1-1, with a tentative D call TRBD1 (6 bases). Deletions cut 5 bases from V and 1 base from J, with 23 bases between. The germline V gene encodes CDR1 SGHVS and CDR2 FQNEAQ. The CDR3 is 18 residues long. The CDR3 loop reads CASSGRDTVIVPNTEAFF. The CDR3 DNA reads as TGTGCCAGCAGCGGAAGGGACACAGTTATTGTTCCGAACACTGAAGCTTTCTTT.

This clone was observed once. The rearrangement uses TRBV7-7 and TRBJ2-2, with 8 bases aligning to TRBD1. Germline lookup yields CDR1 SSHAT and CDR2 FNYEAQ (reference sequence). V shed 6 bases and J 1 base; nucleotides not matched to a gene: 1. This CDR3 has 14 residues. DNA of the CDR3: TGTGCCAGCAGGACAGGGGAGAACACCGGGGAGCTGTTTTTT. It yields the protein CASRTGENTGELFF.

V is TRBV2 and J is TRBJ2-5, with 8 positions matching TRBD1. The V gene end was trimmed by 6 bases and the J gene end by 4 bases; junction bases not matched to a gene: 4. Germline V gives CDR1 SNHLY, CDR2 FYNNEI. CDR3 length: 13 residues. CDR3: CASSLDRAETQYF. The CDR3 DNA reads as TGTGCCAGCAGCCTGGACAGGGCAGAGACCCAGTACTTC.

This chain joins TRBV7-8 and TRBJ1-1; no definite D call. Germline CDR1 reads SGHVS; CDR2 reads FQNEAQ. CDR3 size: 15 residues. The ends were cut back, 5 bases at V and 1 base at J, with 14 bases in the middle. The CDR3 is CASSRIDVGNTEAFF. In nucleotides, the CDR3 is TGTGCCAGCAGCCGGATTGACGTAGGGAACACTGAAGCTTTCTTT.

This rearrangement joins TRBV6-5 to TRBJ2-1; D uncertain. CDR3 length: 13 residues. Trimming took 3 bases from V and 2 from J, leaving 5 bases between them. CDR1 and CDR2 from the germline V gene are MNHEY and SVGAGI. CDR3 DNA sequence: TGTGCCAGCAGTTATAGTACCTACAATGAGCAGTTCTTC. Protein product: CASSYSTYNEQFF.